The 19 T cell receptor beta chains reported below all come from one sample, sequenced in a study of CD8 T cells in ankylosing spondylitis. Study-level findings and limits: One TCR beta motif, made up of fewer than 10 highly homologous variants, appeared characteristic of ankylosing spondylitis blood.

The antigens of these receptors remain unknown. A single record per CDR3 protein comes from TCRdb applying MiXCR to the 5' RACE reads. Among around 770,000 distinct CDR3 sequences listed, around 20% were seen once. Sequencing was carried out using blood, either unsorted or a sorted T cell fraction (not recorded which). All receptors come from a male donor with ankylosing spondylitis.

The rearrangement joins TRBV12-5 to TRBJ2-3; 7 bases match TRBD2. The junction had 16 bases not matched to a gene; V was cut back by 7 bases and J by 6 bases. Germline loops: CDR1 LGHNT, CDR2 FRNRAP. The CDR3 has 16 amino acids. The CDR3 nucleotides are TGTGCTAGTGACCCGGCCGGGGGGATCGGTCTCGATACGCAGTATTTT. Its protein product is CASDPAGGIGLDTQYF.

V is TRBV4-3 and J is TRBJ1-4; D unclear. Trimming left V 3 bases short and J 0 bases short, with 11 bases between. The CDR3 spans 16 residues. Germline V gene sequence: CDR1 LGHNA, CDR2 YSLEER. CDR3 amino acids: CASSHGAFTTNEKLFF. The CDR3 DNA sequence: TGCGCCAGCAGCCATGGCGCGTTTACAACTAATGAAAAACTGTTTTTT.

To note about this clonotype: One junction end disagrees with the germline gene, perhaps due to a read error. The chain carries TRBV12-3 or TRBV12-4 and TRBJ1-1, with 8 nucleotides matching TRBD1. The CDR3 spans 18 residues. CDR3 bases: TGTGCCAGCAGCTTAGGGCCTAGGACAGGGAGAGGGTTCACTGAAGCTTTCTTT. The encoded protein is CASSLGPRTGRGFTEAFF.

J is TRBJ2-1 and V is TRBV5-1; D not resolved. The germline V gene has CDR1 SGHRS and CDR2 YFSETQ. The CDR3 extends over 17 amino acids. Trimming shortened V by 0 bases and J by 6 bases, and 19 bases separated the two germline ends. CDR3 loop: CASSLGHLTLIGNEQFF. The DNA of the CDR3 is TGCGCCAGCAGCTTGGGTCACCTTACGTTAATTGGCAATGAGCAGTTCTTC.

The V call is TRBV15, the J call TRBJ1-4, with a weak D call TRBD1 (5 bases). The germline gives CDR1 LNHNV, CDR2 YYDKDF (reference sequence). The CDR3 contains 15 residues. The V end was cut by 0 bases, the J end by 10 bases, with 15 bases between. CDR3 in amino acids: CATSRDYGGTGKLFF. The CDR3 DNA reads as TGTGCCACCAGCAGAGATTATGGGGGGACTGGAAAACTGTTTTTT. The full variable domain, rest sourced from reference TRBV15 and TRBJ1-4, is DAMVIQNPRYQVTQFGKPVTLSCSQTLNHNVMYWYQQKSSQAPKLLFHYYDKDFNNEADTPDNFQSRRPNTSFCFLDIRSPGLGDTAMYLCATSRDYGGTGKLFFGSGTQLSVL.

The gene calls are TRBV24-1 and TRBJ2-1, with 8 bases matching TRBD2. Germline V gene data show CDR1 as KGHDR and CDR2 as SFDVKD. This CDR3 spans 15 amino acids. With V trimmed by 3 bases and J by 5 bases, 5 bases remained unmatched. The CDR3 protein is CATSDPTSGHNEQFF. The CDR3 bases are TGTGCCACCAGTGATCCAACTAGCGGTCACAATGAGCAGTTCTTC.

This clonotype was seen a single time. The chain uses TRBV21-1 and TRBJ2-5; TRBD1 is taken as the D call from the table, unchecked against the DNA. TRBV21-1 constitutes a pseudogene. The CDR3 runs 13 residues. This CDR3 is CASSKPQGETQYF. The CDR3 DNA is TGTGCCAGCAGCAAACCACAGGGGGAGACCCAGTACTTC.

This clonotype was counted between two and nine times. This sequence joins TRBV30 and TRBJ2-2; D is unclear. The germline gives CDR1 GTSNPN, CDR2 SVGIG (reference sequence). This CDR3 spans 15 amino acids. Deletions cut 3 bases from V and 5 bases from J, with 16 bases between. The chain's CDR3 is CAWSLRPLPTGELFF. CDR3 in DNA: TGTGCCTGGAGCCTCCGCCCCCTCCCAACCGGGGAGCTGTTTTTT.

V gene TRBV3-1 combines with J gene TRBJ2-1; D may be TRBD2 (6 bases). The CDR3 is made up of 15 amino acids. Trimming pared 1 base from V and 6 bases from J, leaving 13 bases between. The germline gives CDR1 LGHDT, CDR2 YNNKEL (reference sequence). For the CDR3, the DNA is TGTGCCAGCAGCCAAGTGGGGGGTGAGGGCAATGAGCAGTTCTTC. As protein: CASSQVGGEGNEQFF.

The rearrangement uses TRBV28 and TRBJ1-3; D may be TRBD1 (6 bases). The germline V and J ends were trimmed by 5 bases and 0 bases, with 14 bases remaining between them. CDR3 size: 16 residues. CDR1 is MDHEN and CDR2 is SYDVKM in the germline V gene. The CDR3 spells CASSAPGVYSGNTIYF. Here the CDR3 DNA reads TGTGCCAGCAGTGCACCAGGGGTCTACTCTGGAAACACCATATATTTT.

The CDR3 spells CASSPAGSSYEQYF. DNA of the CDR3: TGTGCCAGCTCACCAGCCGGGAGCTCCTACGAGCAGTACTTC. The chain uses TRBV18 and TRBJ2-7; TRBD2 might be the D (6 bases). V lost 2 bases and J 0 bases, leaving 8 bases between the germline ends. Germline-derived CDR1 and CDR2 are KGHSH and LQKENI. This CDR3 spans 14 amino acids.

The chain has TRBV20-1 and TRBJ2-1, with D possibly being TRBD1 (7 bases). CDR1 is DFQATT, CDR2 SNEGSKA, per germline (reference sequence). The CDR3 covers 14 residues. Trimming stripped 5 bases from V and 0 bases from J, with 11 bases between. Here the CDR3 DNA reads TGCAGTGCTCCGCAGGGGGGCTCCTACAATGAGCAGTTCTTC. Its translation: CSAPQGGSYNEQFF.

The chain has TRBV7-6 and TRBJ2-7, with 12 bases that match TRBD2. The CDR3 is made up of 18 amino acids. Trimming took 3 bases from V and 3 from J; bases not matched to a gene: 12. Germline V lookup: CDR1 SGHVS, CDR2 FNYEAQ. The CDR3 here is CASSFRLTGTSGLYEQYF. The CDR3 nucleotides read TGTGCCAGCAGCTTCCGTTTAACCGGGACTAGCGGGCTCTACGAGCAGTACTTC.

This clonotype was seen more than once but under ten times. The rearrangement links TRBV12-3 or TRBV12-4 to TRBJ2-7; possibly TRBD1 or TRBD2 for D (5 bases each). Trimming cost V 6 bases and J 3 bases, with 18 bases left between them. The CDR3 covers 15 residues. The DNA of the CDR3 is TGTGCCAGCAGCCTTCTGACGGGACCCCGCTACGAGCAGTACTTC. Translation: CASSLLTGPRYEQYF.

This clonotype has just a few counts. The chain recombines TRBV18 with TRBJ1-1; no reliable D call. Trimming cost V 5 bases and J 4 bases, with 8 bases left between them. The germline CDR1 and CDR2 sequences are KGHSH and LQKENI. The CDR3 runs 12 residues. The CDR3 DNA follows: TGTGCCAGCTCAGCCCTGGGCACTGAAGCTTTCTTT. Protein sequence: CASSALGTEAFF.

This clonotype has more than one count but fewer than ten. CDR3 region: CASSFGTALSPQHF. DNA of the CDR3: TGCGCCAGCAGCTTCGGGACAGCTCTCTCGCCCCAGCATTTT. This chain connects TRBV5-1 to TRBJ1-5; 7 bases line up with TRBD1. CDR1 is SGHRS, CDR2 YFSETQ, per germline. The CDR3 loop spans 14 amino acids. J was trimmed by 9 bases and V by 2 bases; bases with no gene match: 8.

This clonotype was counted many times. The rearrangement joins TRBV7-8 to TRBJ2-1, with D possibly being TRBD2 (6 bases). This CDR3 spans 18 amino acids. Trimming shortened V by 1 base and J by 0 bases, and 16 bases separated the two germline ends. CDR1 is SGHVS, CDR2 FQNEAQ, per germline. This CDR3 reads CASSLGASEGTSYNEQFF. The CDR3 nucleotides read TGTGCCAGCAGCTTAGGCGCATCGGAGGGGACCTCCTACAATGAGCAGTTCTTC.

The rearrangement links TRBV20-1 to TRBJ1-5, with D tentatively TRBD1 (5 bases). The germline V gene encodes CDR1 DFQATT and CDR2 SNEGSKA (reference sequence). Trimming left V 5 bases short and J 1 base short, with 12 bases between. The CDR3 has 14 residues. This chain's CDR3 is CSAPTGRSNQPQHF. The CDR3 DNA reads TGCAGTGCTCCGACGGGACGGAGCAATCAGCCCCAGCATTTT.

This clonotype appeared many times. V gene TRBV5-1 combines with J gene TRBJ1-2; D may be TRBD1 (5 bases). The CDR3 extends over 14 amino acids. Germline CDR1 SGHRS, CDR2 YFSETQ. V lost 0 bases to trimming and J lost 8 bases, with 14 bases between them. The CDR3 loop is CASSLDGQLWGYTF. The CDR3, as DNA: TGCGCCAGCAGCTTGGACGGACAACTATGGGGCTACACCTTC.